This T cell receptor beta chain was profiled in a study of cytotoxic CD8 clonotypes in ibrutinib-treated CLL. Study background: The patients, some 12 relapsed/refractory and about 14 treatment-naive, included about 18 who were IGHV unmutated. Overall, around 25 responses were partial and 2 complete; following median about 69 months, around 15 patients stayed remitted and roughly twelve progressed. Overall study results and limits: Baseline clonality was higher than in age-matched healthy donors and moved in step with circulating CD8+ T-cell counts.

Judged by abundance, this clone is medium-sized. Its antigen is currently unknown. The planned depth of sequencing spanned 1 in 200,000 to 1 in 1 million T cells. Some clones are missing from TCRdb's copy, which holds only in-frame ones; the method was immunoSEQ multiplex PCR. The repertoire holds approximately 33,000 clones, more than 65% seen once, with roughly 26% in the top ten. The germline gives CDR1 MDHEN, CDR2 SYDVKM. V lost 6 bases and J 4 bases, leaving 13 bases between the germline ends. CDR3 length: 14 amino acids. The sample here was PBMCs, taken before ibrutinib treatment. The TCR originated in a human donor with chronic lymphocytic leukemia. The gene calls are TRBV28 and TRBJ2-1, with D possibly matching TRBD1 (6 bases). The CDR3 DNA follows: TGTGCCAGCAGACGACAGGACCGGTACAATGAGCAGTTCTTC. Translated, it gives CASRRQDRYNEQFF.